The rows below give T cell receptor beta chains drawn from one sample of a study of T cells in localized non-small cell lung cancer. Profiled with immunoSEQ multiplex PCR; TCRdb holds only in-frame clones, not every one. The sample has fewer than 50,000 clones; about 83% are singletons. Here the sequenced sample was PBMCs, taken before any cancer treatment. The receptors stem from a man between 40 and 70 years old with stage II lung adenocarcinoma. The CDR3 runs from the conserved cysteine through the conserved F or W. D genes are given only for firm matches. Size values are once, few and many counts, or a class for expanded clones, and some rows have none.

v_call,j_call,d_call,clone_size,cdr3_aa,cdr3_nt
TRBV4-2,TRBJ1-6,NA,once,CASSQELTGRDSPLHF,TGTGCCAGCAGCCAAGAACTTACAGGGAGGGATTCACCCCTCCACTTT
TRBV29-1,TRBJ1-2,NA,NA,CSVVGNGYTF,TGCAGCGTTGTCGGTAATGGCTACACCTTC
TRBV6-6,TRBJ1-2,TRBD1,NA,CASSTGTGNYGYTF,TGTGCCAGCAGTACCGGGACAGGGAACTATGGCTACACCTTC
TRBV27,TRBJ2-3,NA,few,CASSLLSASTDTQYF,TGTGCCAGCAGTTTACTTTCGGCCAGCACAGATACGCAGTATTTT
TRBV14,TRBJ2-7,NA,NA,CASSPPRGASYEQYF,TGTGCCAGCAGCCCGCCGAGGGGGGCCTCCTACGAGCAGTACTTC
TRBV28,TRBJ1-4,NA,NA,CASSSTAPTNEKLFF,TGTGCCAGCAGTTCTACAGCTCCAACTAATGAAAAACTGTTTTTT
TRBV4-3,TRBJ2-1,TRBD2,once,CASSPRLAGGREQFF,TGCGCCAGCAGCCCCCGACTAGCGGGAGGGCGTGAGCAGTTCTTC
TRBV7-9,TRBJ2-1,NA,NA,CASSIAHINEQFF,TGTGCCAGCAGCATTGCCCATATTAATGAGCAGTTCTTC
TRBV14,TRBJ2-5,TRBD2,NA,CASSQDGRLAGGQETQYF,TGTGCCAGCAGCCAAGATGGCAGGTTGGCGGGAGGCCAGGAGACCCAGTACTTC
TRBV4-1,TRBJ2-3,NA,once,CASSQDIDLVATDTQYF,TGCGCCAGCAGCCAAGATATTGACCTCGTGGCCACAGATACGCAGTATTTT
TRBV28,TRBJ1-5,NA,once,CASSFGSEYNQPQHF,TGTGCCAGCAGTTTTGGCAGCGAGTACAATCAGCCCCAGCATTTT
TRBV4-3,TRBJ2-7,TRBD2,once,CASSQETSGGYEQYF,TGCGCCAGCAGCCAAGAGACTAGCGGGGGCTACGAGCAGTACTTC
TRBV2,TRBJ1-6,NA,NA,CASGWGPGNSPLHF,TGTGCCAGCGGCTGGGGTCCCGGGAATTCACCCCTCCACTTT
TRBV28,TRBJ2-7,NA,once,CASSLSLSEESSYEQYF,TGTGCCAGCAGTTTATCCCTCTCAGAAGAGTCCTCCTACGAGCAGTACTTC
TRBV11-2,TRBJ1-2,TRBD1,NA,CASSPATGENYGYTF,TGTGCCAGCAGCCCGGCCACAGGGGAGAACTATGGCTACACCTTC
TRBV5-6,TRBJ2-1,NA,NA,CASRSSGSLYNEQFF,TGTGCCAGCAGGTCCTCGGGATCCCTATACAATGAGCAGTTCTTC
TRBV30,TRBJ1-1,NA,NA,CAWGRSEAFF,TGTGCCTGGGGGAGGAGTGAAGCTTTCTTT
TRBV6-5,TRBJ1-6,NA,NA,CASSSDPVDPSPLHF,TGTGCCAGCAGCTCCGACCCGGTTGATCCCTCACCCCTCCACTTT
TRBV5-4,TRBJ2-2,NA,NA,CASSLSGSLNTGELFF,TGTGCCAGCAGCTTGAGTGGCTCGCTTAACACCGGGGAGCTGTTTTTT
TRBV19,TRBJ2-3,TRBD1,NA,CASRMTGTDTQYF,TGTGCCAGTAGAATGACAGGGACAGATACGCAGTATTTT
TRBV10-3,TRBJ1-3,NA,once,CAISEVDGPIYF,TGTGCCATCAGTGAAGTGGACGGACCCATATATTTT
TRBV6-6,TRBJ2-1,NA,once,CASSYGQGESNEQFF,TGTGCCAGCAGTTACGGGCAGGGCGAGTCGAATGAGCAGTTCTTC
TRBV28,TRBJ1-1,NA,NA,CASSPGGHMNTEAFF,TGTGCCAGCAGCCCTGGGGGCCACATGAACACTGAAGCTTTCTTT
TRBV19,TRBJ1-5,NA,NA,CASSTLLGQPQHF,TGTGCCAGTAGTACGCTGCTCGGGCAGCCCCAGCATTTT
TRBV2,TRBJ1-6,NA,NA,CASTGRGRAQPHNSPLHF,TGTGCCAGCACCGGGCGGGGCAGGGCCCAACCTCATAATTCACCCCTCCACTTT
TRBV2,TRBJ1-1,NA,NA,CASSHSGPQSGRMNTEAFF,TGTGCCAGCAGTCACTCGGGGCCACAATCCGGAAGGATGAACACTGAAGCTTTCTTT
TRBV5-1,TRBJ2-3,TRBD1,few,CASSQGTGRTDTQYF,TGCGCCAGCAGCCAGGGGACAGGGCGCACAGATACGCAGTATTTT
TRBV7-2,TRBJ1-6,NA,few,CASSLGTLSNSPLHF,TGTGCCAGCAGCTTAGGGACCCTTAGTAATTCACCCCTCCACTTT
TRBV6-1,TRBJ2-3,NA,NA,CASSEDTAGHSTDTQYF,TGTGCCAGCAGTGAGGATACAGCCGGACACAGCACAGATACGCAGTATTTT